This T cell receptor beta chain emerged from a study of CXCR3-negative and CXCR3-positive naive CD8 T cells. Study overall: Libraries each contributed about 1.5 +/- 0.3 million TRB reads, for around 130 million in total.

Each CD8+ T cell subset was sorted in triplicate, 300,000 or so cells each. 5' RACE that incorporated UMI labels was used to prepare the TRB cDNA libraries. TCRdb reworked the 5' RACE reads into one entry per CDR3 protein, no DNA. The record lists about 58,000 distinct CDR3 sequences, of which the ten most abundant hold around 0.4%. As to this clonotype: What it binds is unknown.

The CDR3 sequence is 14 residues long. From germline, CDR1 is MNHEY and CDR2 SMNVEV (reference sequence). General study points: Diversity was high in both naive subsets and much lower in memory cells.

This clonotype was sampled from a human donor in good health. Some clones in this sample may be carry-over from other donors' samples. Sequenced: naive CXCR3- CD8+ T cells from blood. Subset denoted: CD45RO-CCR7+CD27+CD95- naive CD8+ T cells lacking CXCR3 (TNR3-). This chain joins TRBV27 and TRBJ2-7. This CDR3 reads CASSLSGSTNEQYF.